These 19 T cell receptor beta chains share one sample of origin, sequenced in a study of blood T cell repertoires in COVID-19. Libraries were prepared by immunoSEQ multiplex PCR; TCRdb keeps only in-frame clonotypes and omits some of them. The sample carries around 450,000 clones, around 90% recorded once. Sequencing was done on a sample of PBMCs or T cells enriched from blood (not recorded which). These receptors were collected from a woman between 18 and 30 years old who had recovered from COVID-19.

The chain has TRBV7-2 and TRBJ1-2; a possible D gene is TRBD1 (6 bases). Trimming cost V 6 bases and J 8 bases, with 22 bases left between them. The CDR3 extends over 15 amino acids. Per the germline V gene, CDR1 is SGHTA and CDR2 is FQGNSA. As DNA, the CDR3 is TGTGCCAGCAGTTCCCAAAGGGCAGGGGTGGGCGGCTACACCTTC. Translation: CASSSQRAGVGGYTF.

This clone showed up many times. Here the CDR3 reads CASSYQGELGAFF. CDR3 sequence (DNA): TGTGCCAGCAGTTACCAGGGGGAATTGGGGGCTTTCTTT. V usage is TRBV6-5 and J usage is TRBJ1-1, with TRBD1 identical over 7 bases. The germline CDR1 and CDR2 sequences are MNHEY and SVGAGI. The CDR3 sequence is 13 residues long. Germline trimming cut 2 bases from V and 11 bases from J; bases unmatched to any gene: 8.

On this clone itself: This sample includes further DNA sequences coding for the same CDR3. The chain uses TRBV6-5 and TRBJ2-7, with TRBD1 matching over 8 bases. The CDR3 runs to 14 residues. The trim removed 5 bases at V and 0 bases at J, leaving 3 bases unmatched. Germline-derived CDR1 and CDR2 are MNHEY and SVGAGI. The CDR3 here is CASSRTGGSYEQYF. In DNA, the CDR3 is TGTGCCAGCAGTCGTACAGGGGGCTCCTACGAGCAGTACTTC.

The rearrangement uses TRBV7-2 and TRBJ1-4; D is uncertain. Germline CDR1 SGHTA, CDR2 FQGNSA. The CDR3 is 14 amino acids. V was pared by 6 bases and J by 0 bases, with 8 bases between. The chain's CDR3 is CASSPQSTNEKLFF. The CDR3 DNA follows: TGTGCCAGCAGTCCACAGTCAACTAATGAAAAACTGTTTTTT.

J is TRBJ2-1 and V is TRBV2; the match to TRBD1 covers 7 bases. V shed 6 bases and J 0 bases; nucleotides not matched to a gene: 8. The CDR3 sequence is 16 residues long. CDR1 is SNHLY, CDR2 FYNNEI, per germline. The CDR3 sequence is CASRTNRGLSYNEQFF. The CDR3 DNA is TGTGCCAGCAGGACAAACAGGGGCCTCTCCTACAATGAGCAGTTCTTC.

The chain recombines TRBV3-1 (or the pseudogene TRBV3-2) with TRBJ2-3; the match to TRBD1 covers 8 bases. The CDR3 extends over 16 amino acids. The junction had 11 bases not matched to a gene; V was cut back by 5 bases and J by 4 bases. CDR1 is LGHDT, CDR2 YNNKEL, per germline (reference sequence). In DNA form, the CDR3 reads TGTGCCAGCAGCGCACGGACAGGGAAAAACGCAGATACGCAGTATTTT. It specifies CASSARTGKNADTQYF.

The V call is TRBV19, the J call TRBJ1-1; D might be TRBD1 (5 bases). From germline, CDR1 is LNHDA and CDR2 SQIVND (reference sequence). The CDR3 covers 12 residues. Between the trimmed V and J ends, which lost 6 bases and 4 bases, there was a span of 9 bases. The CDR3 region is CASRWGLTEAFF. The DNA of the CDR3 is TGTGCCAGTAGATGGGGCCTCACTGAAGCTTTCTTT.

The V and J genes are TRBV5-4 and TRBJ2-1; TRBD2 agrees at 9 bases. The CDR3 runs to 17 residues. The junction had 16 bases not matched to a gene; V was cut back by 3 bases and J by 9 bases. CDR1 is SGHNT, CDR2 YYREEE, per germline (reference sequence). The CDR3 DNA reads as TGTGCCAGCAGCTCGGGGACTAGCCCCCTTCGCGGCAGTGAGCAGTTCTTC. Translation gives CASSSGTSPLRGSEQFF.

Points on this clone: Within the sample, other DNA sequences also encode this same CDR3. V and J are TRBV18 and TRBJ1-1; tentatively, D is TRBD1 (6 bases). Germline V gene data show CDR1 as KGHSH and CDR2 as LQKENI. CDR3 length: 13 amino acids. V lost 6 bases, J lost 1 base, and 9 bases lay in between. The CDR3 bases are TGTGCCAGCTCTCCGGGACAGAACACTGAAGCTTTCTTT. Translation: CASSPGQNTEAFF.

Here the CDR3 reads CAWSRFVYGYTF. As DNA, the CDR3 is TGTGCCTGGAGCCGTTTCGTGTATGGCTACACCTTC. The rearrangement links TRBV30 to TRBJ1-2; D not resolved. The CDR3 runs to 12 residues. V lost 3 bases to trimming and J lost 5 bases, with 10 bases between them. The V gene's germline CDR1 is GTSNPN and CDR2 SVGIG (reference sequence).

The CDR3 region is CASSFLSEGYGYTF. CDR3 in DNA: TGCGCCAGCAGCTTCTTGAGCGAGGGCTATGGCTACACCTTC. J is TRBJ1-2 and V is TRBV5-1; D gene uncertain. CDR3 length equals 14 residues. Germline CDR1 is SGHRS and CDR2 is YFSETQ. Trimming shortened V by 2 bases and J by 4 bases, and 12 bases separated the two germline ends.

V gene TRBV7-2 combines with J gene TRBJ1-2; 7 bases line up with TRBD1. Per the germline V gene, CDR1 is SGHTA and CDR2 is FQGNSA. The V gene end was trimmed by 6 bases and the J gene end by 11 bases; junction bases not matched to a gene: 15. The CDR3 runs to 14 residues. As DNA, the CDR3 is TGTGCCAGCAGTCAGGGGGTTCAGGGGGGACAATACACCTTC. Its protein product is CASSQGVQGGQYTF.

V is TRBV2 and J is TRBJ1-5, with unresolved D. The CDR3 contains 14 residues. Germline-derived CDR1 and CDR2 are SNHLY and FYNNEI. Trimming took off 4 bases at V and 5 bases at J, with 12 bases between the two ends. CDR3 bases: TGTGCCAGCAGTGGCCTGCGCCGGGATCAGCCCCAGCATTTT. Protein: CASSGLRRDQPQHF.

This chain links TRBV12-3 or TRBV12-4 with TRBJ1-2, with no clear D. Trimming shortened V by 3 bases and J by 1 base, and 6 bases separated the two germline ends. The CDR3 length is 13 residues. This CDR3 is CASSFGYNYGYTF. The CDR3 coding sequence is TGTGCCAGCAGTTTCGGGTATAACTATGGCTACACCTTC.

This chain joins TRBV3-1 (or the pseudogene TRBV3-2) and TRBJ2-3; D unclear. The CDR3 length is 13 residues. The germline CDR1 and CDR2 sequences are LGHDT and YNNKEL (reference sequence). Trimming took off 4 bases at V and 4 bases at J, with 9 bases between the two ends. As DNA, the CDR3 is TGTGCCAGCAGCCCAGCGAAGGCAGATACGCAGTATTTT. It specifies CASSPAKADTQYF.

The chain is built from TRBV6-4 and TRBJ1-1; the match to TRBD1 covers 12 bases. This CDR3 comprises 17 residues. In germline, CDR1 is MRHNA, CDR2 SNTAGT. The trim removed 5 bases at V and 3 bases at J, leaving 10 bases unmatched. The CDR3 is CASSKDGTGGSYTEAFF. CDR3 bases: TGTGCCAGCAGTAAGGACGGGACAGGGGGCAGTTACACTGAAGCTTTCTTT.

The CDR3 sequence is CASSLVGTGDEKLFF. For the CDR3, the DNA is TGTGCCAGCAGCTTAGTAGGGACAGGGGATGAAAAACTGTTTTTT. The chain has TRBV7-2 and TRBJ1-4; TRBD1 agrees at 10 bases. The J segment lost 6 bases and the V segment lost 1 base, leaving 2 bases of the junction unmatched. CDR3 length equals 15 residues. Germline CDR1 is SGHTA and CDR2 is FQGNSA.

The chain employs TRBV5-1 and TRBJ2-3, with a weak D call TRBD1 (7 bases). The CDR3 consists of 15 residues. The V end lost 2 bases, the J end lost 2 bases, and 12 bases lay between the germline ends. Germline V lookup: CDR1 SGHRS, CDR2 YFSETQ. The CDR3 protein is CASSFARGDTDTQYF. CDR3 nucleotide sequence: TGCGCCAGCAGCTTTGCCAGGGGGGACACAGATACGCAGTATTTT. The full variable domain, with the rest looked up from reference TRBV5-1 and TRBJ2-3, is KAGVTQTPRYLIKTRGQQVTLSCSPISGHRSVSWYQQTPGQGLQFLFEYFSETQRNKGNFPGRFSGRQFSNSRSEMNVSTLELGDSALYLCASSFARGDTDTQYFGPGTRLTVL.

To note about this clone: Other DNA sequences in the sample encode the same CDR3. The chain combines TRBV28 with TRBJ2-3, with a possible D match to TRBD2 (5 bases). The CDR3 is 13 residues long. Trimming took 4 bases from V and 3 from J, leaving 8 bases between them. Germline CDR1 MDHEN, CDR2 SYDVKM. The CDR3 region is CASSSGGTDTQYF. CDR3 in DNA: TGTGCCAGCAGTTCCGGAGGTACAGATACGCAGTATTTT.